The rows below give T cell receptor beta chains drawn from one sample of a study of beta chain features in type 1 diabetes. Some clones are missing from TCRdb's copy, which holds only in-frame ones; the method was immunoSEQ multiplex PCR. The repertoire has about 250,000 clones, 13% to 15% of them found once; the top ten carry about 0.027%. The sequencing sample was made of naive CD4+ T cells from blood. The receptor source for this set is a woman in her thirties or forties in good health. Each CDR3 is given without its conserved first and last residue. The D gene is left open where the match is weak. Only part of the rows carry a size: once, few, many, or a class if the clone is expanded.

J: TRBJ1-2
V: TRBV10-1
size: few
length: 11
D: TRBD1
CDR3: ASSPGQGTGYT

J: TRBJ2-1
V: TRBV19
size: -
length: 13
D: TRBD2
CDR3: ASRPGTSGYNEQF

J: TRBJ1-6
V: TRBV5-1
size: -
length: 12
D: TRBD1
CDR3: ASGTGGGNSPLH

J: TRBJ1-1
V: TRBV7-9
size: -
length: 14
D: -
CDR3: ASSLDSPSVDTEAF

J: TRBJ2-5
V: TRBV27
size: few
length: 11
D: -
CDR3: ASSFQGQETQY

J: TRBJ2-3
V: TRBV7-8
size: -
length: 16
D: TRBD2
CDR3: ASSSPGLAGRHTDTQY

J: TRBJ1-6
V: TRBV28
size: -
length: 13
D: TRBD1
CDR3: ASRSGQGWRSPLH

J: TRBJ2-4
V: TRBV7-9
size: -
length: 12
D: -
CDR3: ASSRTTGANIQY

J: TRBJ2-5
V: TRBV19
size: few
length: 12
D: TRBD2
CDR3: ATLPTRGEETQY

J: TRBJ1-3
V: TRBV10-3
size: few
length: 12
D: -
CDR3: AISEYESGNTIY

J: TRBJ1-1
V: TRBV19
size: -
length: 13
D: TRBD1
CDR3: ASSPRTGRYTEAF

J: TRBJ1-1
V: TRBV7-9
size: -
length: 12
D: -
CDR3: AGSDRAGGTEAF

J: TRBJ1-2
V: TRBV6-5
size: few
length: 14
D: TRBD1
CDR3: ASSYSSGGGGYGYT

J: TRBJ1-2
V: TRBV13
size: -
length: 15
D: TRBD1
CDR3: ASSSWTAGGSDYGYT

J: TRBJ1-2
V: TRBV6-5
size: few
length: 12
D: TRBD1
CDR3: ASSFNRGSNGYT

J: TRBJ2-3
V: TRBV6-1
size: -
length: 13
D: TRBD2
CDR3: ASRFAGGLADTQY

J: TRBJ1-6
V: TRBV11-2
size: -
length: 13
D: -
CDR3: ASSLDADYNSPLH

J: TRBJ1-1
V: TRBV19
size: few
length: 11
D: -
CDR3: ASNGQGNTEAF

J: TRBJ2-5
V: TRBV9
size: few
length: 14
D: TRBD1
CDR3: ASSNRDRGFSETQY

J: TRBJ1-1
V: TRBV15
size: few
length: 11
D: TRBD1
CDR3: ATSGQADTEAF

J: -
V: TRBV6-6
size: -
length: 10
D: -
CDR3: ASSYVSYEQY